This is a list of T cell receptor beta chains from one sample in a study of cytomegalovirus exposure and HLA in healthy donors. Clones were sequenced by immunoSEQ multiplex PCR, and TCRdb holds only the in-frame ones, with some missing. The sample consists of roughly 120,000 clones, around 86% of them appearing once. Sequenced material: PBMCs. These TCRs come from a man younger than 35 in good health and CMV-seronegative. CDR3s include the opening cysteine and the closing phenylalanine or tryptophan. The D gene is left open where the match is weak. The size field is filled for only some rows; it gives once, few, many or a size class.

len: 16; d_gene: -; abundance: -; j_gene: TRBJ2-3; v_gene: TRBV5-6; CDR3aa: CASSADWRGRTDTQYF; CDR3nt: TGTGCCAGCAGCGCTGACTGGAGGGGCCGCACAGATACGCAGTATTTT
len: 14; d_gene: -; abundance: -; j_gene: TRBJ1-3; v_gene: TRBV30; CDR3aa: CAWSLFHSGNTIYF; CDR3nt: TGTGCCTGGAGCCTATTCCACTCTGGAAACACCATATATTTT
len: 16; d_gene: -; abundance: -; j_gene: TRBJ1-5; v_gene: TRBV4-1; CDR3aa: CASSQVGAAFNQPQHF; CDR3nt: TGCGCCAGCAGCCAAGTTGGCGCGGCCTTCAATCAGCCCCAGCATTTT
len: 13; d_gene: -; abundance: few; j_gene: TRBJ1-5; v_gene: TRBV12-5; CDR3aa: CASGLTGNQPQHF; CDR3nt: TGTGCTAGTGGTTTGACAGGCAATCAGCCCCAGCATTTT
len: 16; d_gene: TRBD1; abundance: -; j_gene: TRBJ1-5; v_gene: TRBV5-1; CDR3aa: CASSRQGARGNQPQHF; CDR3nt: TGCGCCAGCAGCAGACAGGGGGCAAGAGGCAATCAGCCCCAGCATTTT
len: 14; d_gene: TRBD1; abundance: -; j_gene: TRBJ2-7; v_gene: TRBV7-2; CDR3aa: CASRQNDRANEQYF; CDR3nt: TGTGCCAGCAGACAAAACGACAGGGCCAACGAGCAGTACTTC
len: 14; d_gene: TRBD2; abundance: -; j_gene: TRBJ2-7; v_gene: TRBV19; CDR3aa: CASSPSGGFREQYF; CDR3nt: TGTGCCAGCAGTCCTAGCGGAGGGTTCCGCGAGCAGTACTTC
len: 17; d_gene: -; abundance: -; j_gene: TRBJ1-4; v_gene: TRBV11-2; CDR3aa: CASSLHLAGERNEKLFF; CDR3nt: TGTGCCAGCAGCTTACATCTCGCAGGGGAAAGAAATGAAAAACTGTTTTTT
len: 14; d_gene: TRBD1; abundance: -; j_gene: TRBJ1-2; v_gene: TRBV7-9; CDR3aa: CASSLTGMVPGYTF; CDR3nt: TGTGCCAGCAGCTTGACAGGGATGGTTCCTGGCTACACCTTC
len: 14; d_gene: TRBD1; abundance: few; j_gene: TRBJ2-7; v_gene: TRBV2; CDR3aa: CASSSQGAHYEQYF; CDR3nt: TGTGCCAGCTCATCCCAGGGGGCCCACTACGAGCAGTACTTC
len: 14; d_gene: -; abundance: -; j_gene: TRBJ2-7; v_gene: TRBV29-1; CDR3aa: CSVEVETAAYEQYF; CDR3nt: TGCAGCGTTGAAGTGGAGACAGCCGCTTACGAGCAGTACTTC
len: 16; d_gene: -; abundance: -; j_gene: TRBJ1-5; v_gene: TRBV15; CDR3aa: CATSRDVQGSNQPQHF; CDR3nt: TGTGCCACCAGCAGAGATGTCCAGGGAAGCAATCAGCCCCAGCATTTT
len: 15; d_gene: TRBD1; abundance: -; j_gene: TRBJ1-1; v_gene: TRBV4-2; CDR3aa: CASSQGTGGDTEAFF; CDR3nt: TGTGCCAGCAGCCAAGGGACAGGGGGAGATACTGAAGCTTTCTTT
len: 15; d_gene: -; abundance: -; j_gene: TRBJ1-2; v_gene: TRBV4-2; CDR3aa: CASSQDLESNYGYTF; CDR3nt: TGTGCCAGCAGCCAAGATCTCGAGTCTAACTATGGCTACACCTTC
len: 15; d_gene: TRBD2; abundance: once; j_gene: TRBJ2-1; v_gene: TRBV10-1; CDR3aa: CASSESTTSSNEQFF; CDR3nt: TGCGCCAGCAGTGAGTCGACGACTAGCAGCAATGAGCAGTTCTTC